Listed here are 2 T cell receptor beta chains from one sample, sequenced in a study of blood T cell repertoires in COVID-19 (TCRdb year 2020). Libraries were constructed by the immunoSEQ multiplex PCR assay. Imported from immuneACCESS, the table was reduced by TCRdb to in-frame sequences with V and J called. These copies leave out some clones; in studies compared against another copy, an unresolved V gene accounts for under half, and the cause of the remainder is not known. Present in this sample are about 150,000 clones, around 82% of which were seen just once. The ten largest clones represent 0.6% to 0.7% of the sample. Source material: peripheral blood. These receptors all come from a man aged 60 to 75 with COVID-19, enrolled during active disease.

This clone was observed a handful of times. The chain couples TRBV2 to TRBJ1-4; 9 nucleotides align to TRBD1. Germline loops: CDR1 SNHLY, CDR2 FYNNEI. J gave up 0 bases and V 6 bases, and 5 bases lay outside the gene matches. This CDR3 is built from 16 residues. The CDR3, as DNA: TGTGCCAGCAGAAAGGACAGGGGAACAACTAATGAAAAACTGTTTTTT. This sequence encodes CASRKDRGTTNEKLFF.

This clone was detected once. This sequence joins TRBV2 and TRBJ2-1; the match to TRBD1 covers 7 bases. Germline V lookup: CDR1 SNHLY, CDR2 FYNNEI. V dropped 9 bases and J dropped 9; count of bases not matched to a gene: 8. The CDR3 is 12 amino acids. DNA for the CDR3: TGTGCCAGTAGTACAGGGGTTCCTGAGCAGTTCTTC. Amino acid sequence: CASSTGVPEQFF.